These T cell receptor beta chains were read from a single sample in a study of breast tumors, draining lymph nodes, adjacent tissues. A single record per CDR3 protein comes from TCRdb applying MiXCR to the multiplex PCR reads. Of 170,000 or so distinct CDR3 sequences in the sample, roughly 30% are singletons; the top ten hold approximately 4.2%. The sample taken for sequencing was axillary lymph node tissue. These receptors all stem from a female donor with breast cancer. Some clones in this sample may be carry-over from other donors' samples. The CDR3 runs from the conserved cysteine through the conserved F or W. The D gene is left open where the match is weak. A clone size is listed for some rows: how often the clone was seen (once, few, many), or a class if it is expanded.

>NA|TRBJ2-7|many|TRBV10-3
CAIQGVSYEQYF
TGTGCCATCCAAGGGGTATCCTACGAGCAGTACTTC
>NA|TRBJ1-3|NA|TRBV10-2
CASSADGMNTIYF
TGCGCCAGCAGTGCGGACGGGATGAACACCATATATTTT
>NA|TRBJ2-3|many|TRBV7-9
CASSLAPNRPPDTQYF
TGTGCCAGCAGCTTAGCGCCGAACCGTCCCCCCGATACGCAGTATTTT
>NA|TRBJ1-3|NA|TRBV9
CASSVLEGVDNSPLHFGNTIYF
NA
>TRBD2|TRBJ2-2|many|TRBV2
CASAGLAGGSTGELFF
TGTGCCAGCGCGGGACTAGCGGGGGGCTCCACCGGGGAGCTGTTTTTT
>NA|TRBJ2-1|many|TRBV20-1
CSALRTVSYNEQFF
TGCAGTGCCCTCAGGACAGTTTCCTACAATGAGCAGTTCTTC
>NA|TRBJ2-7|NA|TRBV12-3/TRBV12-4
CASSLALVAGTAEQYF
TGTGCCAGCAGTTTGGCGCTGGTCGCAGGGACGGCCGAGCAGTACTTC
>NA|TRBJ1-2|many|TRBV7-9
CASSLDGSYGYTF
TGTGCCAGCAGCTTAGACGGGAGCTATGGCTACACCTTC
>NA|TRBJ1-5|many|TRBV19
CASSIESNQPQHF
TGTGCCAGTAGTATAGAAAGCAATCAGCCCCAGCATTTT
>NA|TRBJ2-1|NA|TRBV6-1
CASSEEVGSSYNEQFF
TGTGCCAGCAGTGAAGAGGTCGGAAGCTCCTACAATGAGCAGTTCTTC
>NA|TRBJ2-1|many|TRBV19
CASGRMGDEQFF
TGTGCCAGTGGTCGGATGGGAGATGAGCAGTTCTTC
>TRBD2|TRBJ2-1|NA|TRBV28
CASSSLNSGRAEIEQFF
TGTGCCAGCAGTTCCTTGAATAGCGGGAGGGCCGAGATTGAGCAGTTCTTC
>NA|TRBJ1-2|NA|TRBV7-9
CASSLGVQGGGGYGYTF
TGTGCCAGCAGCTTAGGAGTCCAGGGAGGGGGTGGTTATGGCTACACCTTC
>TRBD1|TRBJ2-1|NA|TRBV6-4
CASKKQGDPHNEQFF
TGTGCCAGCAAGAAACAGGGGGACCCGCACAATGAGCAGTTCTTC
>NA|TRBJ1-4|many|TRBV27
CASSLSEGGGTLFF
TGTGCCAGCAGTTTATCCGAGGGAGGGGGAACACTGTTTTTT
>NA|TRBJ2-5|NA|TRBV7-5
CISVPEEAFGGEQETQYF
NA
>TRBD1|TRBJ2-3|many|TRBV20-1
CSAGQGASTDTQYF
TGCAGTGCGGGACAGGGGGCGAGCACAGATACGCAGTATTTT
>NA|TRBJ1-2|NA|TRBV28
CASSLSGRGYSGYTF
TGTGCCAGCAGTTTAAGTGGTCGGGGGTACAGTGGCTACACCTTC
>TRBD2|TRBJ2-2|few|TRBV28
CASSSPRGGANTGELFF
TGTGCCAGCAGCTCCCCCCGGGGGGGGGCGAACACCGGGGAGCTGTTTTTT
>TRBD2|TRBJ2-3|NA|TRBV2
CASSELAGASTDTQYF
TGTGCCAGCAGTGAGCTAGCGGGGGCTAGCACAGATACGCAGTATTTT
>NA|TRBJ1-2|NA|TRBV6-5
CASSHSTGEGYTF
TGTGCCAGCAGTCACTCGACTGGGGAAGGCTACACCTTC
>NA|TRBJ2-3|many|TRBV7-2
CASSWSRTDTQYF
TGTGCCAGCAGCTGGTCACGGACAGATACGCAGTATTTT
>TRBD2|TRBJ2-3|NA|TRBV6-1
CASKPSGSTDTQYF
TGTGCCAGCAAACCTAGCGGTAGCACAGATACGCAGTATTTT
>TRBD1|TRBJ2-7|many|TRBV7-9
CASSKGGTGGHEQYF
TGTGCCAGCAGTAAAGGCGGGACAGGGGGACACGAGCAGTACTTC
>NA|TRBJ1-5|many|TRBV24-1
CATSDPRDSNQPQHF
TGTGCCACCAGTGACCCAAGAGATAGCAATCAGCCCCAGCATTTT
>NA|TRBJ2-2|many|TRBV2
CASSELAAEANTGELFF
TGTGCCAGCAGTGAACTTGCGGCCGAAGCGAACACCGGGGAGCTGTTTTTT
>NA|TRBJ2-1|few|TRBV18
CASSRENSYNEQFF
TGTGCCAGCTCACGAGAGAACTCCTACAATGAGCAGTTCTTC
>NA|TRBJ1-1|NA|TRBV2
CASSETGRSNTEAFF
TGTGCCAGCAGTGAAACCGGACGGTCGAACACTGAAGCTTTCTTT
>TRBD2|TRBJ2-1|NA|TRBV18
CASSTLAGSPDSYNEQFF
TGTGCCAGCTCAACACTAGCGGGATCACCGGATTCCTACAATGAGCAGTTCTTC
>NA|TRBJ2-4|NA|TRBV12-3/TRBV12-4
CASSGQGTKNIQHF
TGTGCCAGCAGTGGGCAGGGGACCAAAAACATTCAGCACTTC
>NA|TRBJ2-2|many|TRBV5-1
CASSLSQIGGTGELFF
TGCGCCAGCAGCTTGTCCCAAATTGGTGGCACCGGGGAGCTGTTTTTT
>TRBD2|TRBJ2-1|many|TRBV9
CASSLTSGVYNEQFF
TGTGCCAGCAGCCTTACTAGCGGGGTGTACAATGAGCAGTTCTTC
>TRBD1|TRBJ2-3|NA|TRBV6-5
CASSYGSPGGDTQYF
TGTGCCAGCAGTTACGGGAGCCCAGGGGGTGATACGCAGTATTTT
>TRBD1|TRBJ2-1|NA|TRBV5-4
CASSHRQGTRITVSNEQFF
TGTGCCAGCAGTCACCGACAGGGGACCCGGATAACCGTTTCCAATGAGCAGTTCTTC
>TRBD2|TRBJ2-1|few|TRBV6-5
CASSYSAGGGGDEQFF
TGTGCCAGCAGTTACTCGGCGGGAGGGGGTGGTGATGAGCAGTTCTTC
>NA|TRBJ1-2|many|TRBV5-1
CASRGQNNGYTF
TGCGCCAGCCGAGGACAGAACAATGGCTACACCTTC
>NA|TRBJ1-2|many|TRBV7-9
CASSAQGSTF
TGTGCCAGCAGCGCTCAGGGCTCAACCTTC
>TRBD1|TRBJ1-6|many|TRBV6-5
CASSYSVQGGNSPLHF
TGTGCCAGCAGTTACTCGGTTCAGGGGGGAAATTCACCCCTCCACTTT
>NA|TRBJ2-5|NA|TRBV20-1
CSVCVREIGETQYF
TGCAGTGTGTGTGTCCGGGAAATTGGAGAGACCCAGTACTTC
>NA|TRBJ2-7|many|TRBV9
CASSVVTFTYEQYF
TGTGCCAGCAGCGTAGTCACCTTCACCTACGAGCAGTACTTC
>NA|TRBJ2-3|many|TRBV19
CASSNSVGGGTDTQYF
TGTGCCAGTAGTAACAGCGTCGGCGGGGGCACAGATACGCAGTATTTT
>NA|TRBJ1-4|many|TRBV5-6
CASSSTGRPNEKLFF
TGTGCCAGCAGCTCGACGGGACGGCCGAATGAAAAACTGTTTTTT
>NA|TRBJ1-6|NA|TRBV7-3
CASSLREGGQGNSPLHF
TGTGCCAGCAGCTTAAGGGAAGGAGGGCAGGGCAATTCACCCCTCCACTTT
>TRBD1|TRBJ2-6|NA|TRBV2
CASDPTGGNSGANVLTF
TGTGCCAGCGATCCGACAGGGGGCAACTCTGGGGCCAACGTCCTGACTTTC
>NA|TRBJ2-3|NA|TRBV7-2
CASSGGGPSDTQYF
TGTGCCAGCAGCGGGGGGGGGCCCTCTGATACGCAGTATTTT
>NA|TRBJ1-5|many|TRBV18
CASSPPSLAGRNQPQHF
TGTGCCAGCTCACCTCCATCCTTGGCAGGGCGAAATCAGCCCCAGCATTTT
>NA|TRBJ2-7|many|TRBV5-8
CASSLGDHNYEQYF
TGTGCCAGCAGCTTGGGCGACCATAACTACGAGCAGTACTTC
>TRBD2|TRBJ2-3|many|TRBV7-2
CASRQAGGPSDTQYF
TGTGCCAGCAGACAAGCGGGGGGGCCCTCTGATACGCAGTATTTT
>TRBD2|TRBJ2-2|many|TRBV7-2
CASSLVWREPVTGELFF
TGTGCCAGCAGCTTAGTGTGGCGGGAGCCCGTCACCGGGGAGCTGTTTTTT
>TRBD1|TRBJ1-1|NA|TRBV7-9
CASSVQGANTEAFF
TGTGCCAGCAGTGTTCAGGGGGCGAACACTGAAGCTTTCTTT